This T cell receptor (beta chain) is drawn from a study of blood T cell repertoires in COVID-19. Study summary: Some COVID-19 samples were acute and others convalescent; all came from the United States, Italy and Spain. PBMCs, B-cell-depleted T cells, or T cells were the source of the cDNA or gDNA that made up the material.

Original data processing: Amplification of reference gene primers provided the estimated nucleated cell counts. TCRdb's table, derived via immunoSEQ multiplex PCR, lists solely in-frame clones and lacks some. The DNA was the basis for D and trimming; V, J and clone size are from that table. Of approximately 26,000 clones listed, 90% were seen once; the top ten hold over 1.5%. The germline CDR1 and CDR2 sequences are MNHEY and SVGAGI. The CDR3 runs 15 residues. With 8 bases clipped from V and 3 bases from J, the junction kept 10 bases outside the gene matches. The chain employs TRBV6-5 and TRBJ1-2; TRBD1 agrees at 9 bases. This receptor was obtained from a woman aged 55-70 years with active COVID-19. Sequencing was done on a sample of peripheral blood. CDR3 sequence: CASADPGQGDYGYTF. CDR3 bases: TGTGCCAGCGCCGATCCGGGACAGGGAGACTATGGCTACACCTTC.